This T cell receptor beta chain comes out of a study of a mutant IDH1 vaccine in newly diagnosed glioma. Overall study context: The treated group averaged approximately 38 years old and was roughly 60% male, approximately 38% female. Earlier therapy was either radiotherapy, temozolomide, or both, and most got both.

V was trimmed by 6 bases and J by 5 bases, leaving 10 bases between them. CDR3 size: 11 residues. Germline CDR1 reads DFQATT; CDR2 reads SNEGSKA (reference sequence). Study observations and caveats: Any relationship between pseudoprogression and changes in top peripheral T cell clonotypes seemed absent.

Repertoires were generated with immunoSEQ multiplex PCR, while TCRdb's copy carries only in-frame clones and drops some. The sample shows around 92,000 clones, about 87% of them seen only once. For this clone: Its matching antigen is unknown.

Time point given: baseline, week 1 (first vaccination visit). Treatment: pre-vaccination baseline after standard-of-care therapy. The chain couples TRBV20-1 to TRBJ1-1, with D hard to call. This TCR was sampled from a woman in her forties or fifties with glioma. The source was PBMCs, collected from a glioma patient treated with radiotherapy, temozolomide or both. The CDR3 here is CSAQQKTEAFF. CDR3 in DNA: TGCAGTGCGCAACAGAAAACTGAAGCTTTCTTT.